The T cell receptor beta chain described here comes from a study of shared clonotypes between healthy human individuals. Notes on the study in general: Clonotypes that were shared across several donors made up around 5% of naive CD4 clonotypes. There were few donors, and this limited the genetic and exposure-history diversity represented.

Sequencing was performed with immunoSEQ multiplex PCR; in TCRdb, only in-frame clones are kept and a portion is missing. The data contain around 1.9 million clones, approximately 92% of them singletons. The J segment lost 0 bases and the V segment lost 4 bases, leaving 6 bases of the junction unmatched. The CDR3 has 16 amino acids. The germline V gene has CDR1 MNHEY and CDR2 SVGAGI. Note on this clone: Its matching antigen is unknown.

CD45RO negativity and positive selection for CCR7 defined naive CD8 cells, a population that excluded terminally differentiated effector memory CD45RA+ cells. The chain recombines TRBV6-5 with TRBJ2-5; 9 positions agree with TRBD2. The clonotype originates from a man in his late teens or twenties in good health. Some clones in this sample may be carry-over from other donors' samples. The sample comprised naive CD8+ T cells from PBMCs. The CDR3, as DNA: TGTGCCAGCAGTTTCGCTAGCGGGACTTACCAAGAGACCCAGTACTTC. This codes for CASSFASGTYQETQYF.